A selection of T cell receptor beta chains follows, all from one sample in a study of cytomegalovirus exposure and HLA in healthy donors. Produced via immunoSEQ multiplex PCR; TCRdb's table is partial and in-frame only. The repertoire has around 170,000 clones, less than 90% of them found once; the top ten carry around 1.4%. The sample consisted of PBMCs. Receptor source: a girl aged 10 to 17 in good health and CMV-seropositive. CDR3s include the opening cysteine and the closing phenylalanine or tryptophan. A D gene is named only where the DNA matches it firmly. Clone size appears in some rows only: once, few, many, or a class for an expanded clone.

TGTGCCAGCAGCAACCCTGGGGGACTAGCGGGAGACGAGCAGTACTTC | CASSNPGGLAGDEQYF | TRBV5-4 | . | TRBJ2-7 | 16 | TRBD2
TGTGCCAGCAGCTTAGCGGAACTAGCGGATACGCAGTATTTT | CASSLAELADTQYF | TRBV7-8 | . | TRBJ2-3 | 14 | TRBD2
TGTGCCAGCAGCCCTGGACAGGGGAAGTGGACTGAAGCTTTCTTT | CASSPGQGKWTEAFF | TRBV7-9 | once | TRBJ1-1 | 15 | TRBD1
TGTGCCAGCAGCCCGAGGGACACGGTCACCGGGGAGCTGTTTTTT | CASSPRDTVTGELFF | TRBV7-8 | . | TRBJ2-2 | 15 | .
TGTGCCAGCAGCCGAACTCTAGCGGTCCCCGAGCAGTACTTC | CASSRTLAVPEQYF | TRBV2 | . | TRBJ2-7 | 14 | TRBD2
TGTGCCAGCAGTGAAGATAAGGGGTCCTCCTACGAGCAGTACTTC | CASSEDKGSSYEQYF | TRBV6-1 | . | TRBJ2-7 | 15 | .
TGTGCCAGCACCCTAGGTGGCACAACGACTAATGAGCAGTTCTTC | CASTLGGTTTNEQFF | TRBV9 | . | TRBJ2-1 | 15 | .
TGTGCCAGCAGTGTGACAGGGGCCGGGGAGCTGTTTTTT | CASSVTGAGELFF | TRBV28 | . | TRBJ2-2 | 13 | TRBD1
TGTGCCAGCAGCATAGGACAGGGGGCTGTGCAGTACTTC | CASSIGQGAVQYF | TRBV5-8 | . | TRBJ2-5 | 13 | TRBD1
TGTGCCAGCAGTGACCTTGGCGGGAGGGCCCGGGGGACCCAGTACTTC | CASSDLGGRARGTQYF | TRBV6-1 | . | TRBJ2-5 | 16 | TRBD2
TGCGCCAGCAGAGACAGGGACTATGGCTACACCTTC | CASRDRDYGYTF | TRBV5-1 | few | TRBJ1-2 | 12 | TRBD1
TGTGCCAGCAGGTACAGGGGAAACACTGAAGCTTTCTTT | CASRYRGNTEAFF | TRBV6-5 | . | TRBJ1-1 | 13 | TRBD1
TGTGCCAGCAGCTTATCCCCTAGCGGGACCACAGATACGCAGTATTTT | CASSLSPSGTTDTQYF | TRBV13 | once | TRBJ2-3 | 16 | TRBD2
TGTGCCAGCAGTTTAGGGCAGGTAGAGACCCAGTACTTC | CASSLGQVETQYF | TRBV28 | . | TRBJ2-5 | 13 | .
TGTGCCAGCAGCTTCGACGGACTCTACGAGCAGTACTTC | CASSFDGLYEQYF | TRBV7-9 | few | TRBJ2-7 | 13 | .
TGTGCCAGCAGCTTAGGGCGGGGCGAGACCCAGTACTTC | CASSLGRGETQYF | TRBV11-2 | few | TRBJ2-5 | 13 | .
TGTGCCACCTCTCCGGGACTAGCGGTATCGGATACGCAGTATTTT | CATSPGLAVSDTQYF | TRBV6-4 | few | TRBJ2-3 | 15 | TRBD2
TGTGCCAGTAGTGGGGGAGGCGGTCAGCCCCAGCATTTT | CASSGGGGQPQHF | TRBV19 | few | TRBJ1-5 | 13 | .
TGTGCCATCAGTGAGTCAAAACAGGCGCTCTCCTACGAGCAGTACTTC | CAISESKQALSYEQYF | TRBV10-3 | . | TRBJ2-7 | 16 | .
TGCGCCAGCAGCCAGGACAGGGGAGTGAGCAATCAGCCCCAGCATTTT | CASSQDRGVSNQPQHF | TRBV4-3 | few | TRBJ1-5 | 16 | TRBD1
TGTGCCAGCAACTCGGGGACAGGGCCCTACGAGCAGTACTTC | CASNSGTGPYEQYF | TRBV27 | few | TRBJ2-7 | 14 | TRBD1
TGCAGCGTTGAACTCGAGAGGGCCCTTGGCTACACCTTC | CSVELERALGYTF | TRBV29-1 | . | TRBJ1-2 | 13 | .
TGTGCCAGCAGTGAGCAGCCGACCCGACTCTATGGCTACACCTTC | CASSEQPTRLYGYTF | TRBV2 | few | TRBJ1-2 | 15 | .
TGCGCCAGCAGCTTGTCTCCAGGGGCCTACGAGCAGTACTTC | CASSLSPGAYEQYF | TRBV5-1 | . | TRBJ2-7 | 14 | .
TGTGCCAGCAGATCGGGACAGCGGGAGACCGGGGAGCTGTTTTTT | CASRSGQRETGELFF | TRBV5-4 | few | TRBJ2-2 | 15 | .
TGTGCCAGCAGCCAGGACAGGGAGGCGAATGGCTACACCTTC | CASSQDREANGYTF | TRBV7-8 | few | TRBJ1-2 | 14 | TRBD1
TGTGCCAGCAGCCTCCTACCACGGGGGACTCGGCAGCCCCAGCATTTT | CASSLLPRGTRQPQHF | TRBV7-6 | . | TRBJ1-5 | 16 | .
TGTGCCAGCAGCTCCACAGGGGGCGAGCAGTACTTC | CASSSTGGEQYF | TRBV7-6 | few | TRBJ2-7 | 12 | TRBD1
TGTGCCAGCAGTTTAAAGCCGAACAGTCTGGTCTATGGCTACACCTTC | CASSLKPNSLVYGYTF | TRBV27 | . | TRBJ1-2 | 16 | .
TGTGCCAGCAGTGAGGTAGCGGGAGGAGCCGGGGAGCTGTTTTTT | CASSEVAGGAGELFF | TRBV25-1 | . | TRBJ2-2 | 15 | TRBD2
TGTGCCAGCAGCGTAAGGACTAGAGGCGCTTGGTACTTC | CASSVRTRGAWYF | TRBV7-3 | . | TRBJ2-7 | 13 | TRBD2
TGTGCCAGCAGTTTCCCCGGACTAGCGGGGCCCACAGATACGCAGTATTTT | CASSFPGLAGPTDTQYF | TRBV28 | . | TRBJ2-3 | 17 | TRBD2
TGCGCCAGCAGCCAACATGACAGGGCGAGGAATCAGCCCCAGCATTTT | CASSQHDRARNQPQHF | TRBV4-1 | . | TRBJ1-5 | 16 | TRBD1
TGTGCCAGCTCACTATTCCCGGGACAGGTCGACACCGGGGAGCTGTTTTTT | CASSLFPGQVDTGELFF | TRBV18 | . | TRBJ2-2 | 17 | TRBD1
TGTGCCAGCATGGGGGGGGCTGCTGGAAACACCATATATTTT | CASMGGAAGNTIYF | TRBV2 | . | TRBJ1-3 | 14 | .
TGTGCCAGCAGCTTCGGGACAGGGGGCTACGAGCAGTACTTC | CASSFGTGGYEQYF | TRBV5-8 | . | TRBJ2-7 | 14 | TRBD1
TGTGCCAGCAGCCCTCAAGAGACCCAGTACTTC | CASSPQETQYF | TRBV7-9 | once | TRBJ2-5 | 11 | .
TGTGCCAGCAGCCAAGATTCCTGGACATCTGCCGGGGAGCTGTTTTTT | CASSQDSWTSAGELFF | TRBV14 | . | TRBJ2-2 | 16 | .
TGTGCCAGCTCACCAAAAGGGACTAGCGATACCTACGAGCAGTACTTC | CASSPKGTSDTYEQYF | TRBV18 | . | TRBJ2-7 | 16 | TRBD2
TGTGCCAGCAGCTTGGGACAGGGGGCGGTATATGGCTACACCTTC | CASSLGQGAVYGYTF | TRBV5-4 | . | TRBJ1-2 | 15 | TRBD1
TGTGCCAGCAGCGTAGCCCCAGGGTCTGGGGCCAACGTCCTGACTTTC | CASSVAPGSGANVLTF | TRBV9 | . | TRBJ2-6 | 16 | .
TGTGCCAGCAGTTACACCTACAGGGGGACAGCTGAAGCTTTCTTT | CASSYTYRGTAEAFF | TRBV6-5 | . | TRBJ1-1 | 15 | TRBD1
TGTGCCAGCAGTTTATCCGTCCAGTCCCAGCATTTT | CASSLSVQSQHF | TRBV28 | . | TRBJ1-5 | 12 | .
TGCAGCGTTGATCGGGGTCAAGAGACCCAGTACTTC | CSVDRGQETQYF | TRBV29-1 | . | TRBJ2-5 | 12 | .
TGTGCCAGCATGAAAGGAGGCGGGGAGCTGTTTTTT | CASMKGGGELFF | TRBV6-1 | few | TRBJ2-2 | 12 | .
TGTGCCAGCAGATGGGGGGACACTGAAGCTTTCTTT | CASRWGDTEAFF | TRBV6-1 | . | TRBJ1-1 | 12 | .
TGTGCCAGCAGTGACACCCCTCGGGAGCAGTACTTC | CASSDTPREQYF | TRBV27 | . | TRBJ2-7 | 12 | .
TGTGCCAGTAGTATGTACGCGGTCTCCTACAATGAGCAGTTCTTC | CASSMYAVSYNEQFF | TRBV19 | . | TRBJ2-1 | 15 | .
TGTGCCAGCATCCGCTCAGGGGCAGGGGGCGAAAAACTGTTTTTT | CASIRSGAGGEKLFF | TRBV28 | few | TRBJ1-4 | 15 | TRBD1
TGCGCCAGCAGCTTTAAGGAGTCGGGGACAGGGGCCTACGAGCAGTACTTC | CASSFKESGTGAYEQYF | TRBV5-1 | . | TRBJ2-7 | 17 | TRBD1
TGTGCCATCAGTCCGGGACTTCCTGTCAATGAGCAGTTCTTC | CAISPGLPVNEQFF | TRBV10-3 | . | TRBJ2-1 | 14 | .
TGTGCCAGCAGCTACTGGACAGGACAAGAGACCCAGTACTTC | CASSYWTGQETQYF | TRBV5-5 | . | TRBJ2-5 | 14 | TRBD1
TGCGCCAGCAGCCAAGGCGGGACTAGCGGGAGAGCAGATACGCAGTATTTT | CASSQGGTSGRADTQYF | TRBV4-1 | . | TRBJ2-3 | 17 | TRBD2
TGTGCCAGCAGCCAAGGTAGCGGGGGGGCCACGGATACGCAGTATTTT | CASSQGSGGATDTQYF | TRBV4-2 | . | TRBJ2-3 | 16 | TRBD2